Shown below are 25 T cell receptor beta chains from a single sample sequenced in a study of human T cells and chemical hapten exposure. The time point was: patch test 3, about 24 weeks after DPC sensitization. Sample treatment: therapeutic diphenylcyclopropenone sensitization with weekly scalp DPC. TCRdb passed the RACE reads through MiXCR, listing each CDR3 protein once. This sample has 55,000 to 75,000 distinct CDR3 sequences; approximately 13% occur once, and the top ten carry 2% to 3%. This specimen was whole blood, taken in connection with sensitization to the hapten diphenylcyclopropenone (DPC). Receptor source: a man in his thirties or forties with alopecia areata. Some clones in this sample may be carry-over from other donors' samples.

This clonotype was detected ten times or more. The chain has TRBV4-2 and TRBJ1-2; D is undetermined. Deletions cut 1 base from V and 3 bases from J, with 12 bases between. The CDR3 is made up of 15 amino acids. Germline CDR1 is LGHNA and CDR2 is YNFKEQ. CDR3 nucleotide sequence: TGTGCCAGCAGCCAAGTCTCGGTATCTCACTATGGCTACACCTTC. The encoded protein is CASSQVSVSHYGYTF.

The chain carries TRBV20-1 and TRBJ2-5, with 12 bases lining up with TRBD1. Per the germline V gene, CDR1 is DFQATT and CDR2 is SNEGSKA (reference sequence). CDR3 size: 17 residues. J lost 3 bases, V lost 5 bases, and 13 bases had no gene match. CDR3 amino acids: CSALKTAGTGGEETQYF. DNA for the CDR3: TGCAGTGCTCTAAAAACGGCCGGGACAGGGGGCGAAGAGACCCAGTACTTC.

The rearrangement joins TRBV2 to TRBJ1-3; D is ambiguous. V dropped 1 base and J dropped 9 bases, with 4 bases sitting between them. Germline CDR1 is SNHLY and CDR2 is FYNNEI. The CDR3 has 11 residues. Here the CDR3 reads CASSEGSTIYF. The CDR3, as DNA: TGTGCCAGCAGTGAAGGTTCCACCATATATTTT.

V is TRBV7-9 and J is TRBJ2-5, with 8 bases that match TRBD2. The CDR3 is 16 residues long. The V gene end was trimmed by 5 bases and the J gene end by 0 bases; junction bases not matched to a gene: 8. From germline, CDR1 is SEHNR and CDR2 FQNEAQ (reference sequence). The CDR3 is CASSPGAGGYQETQYF. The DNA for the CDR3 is TGTGCCAGCAGCCCAGGGGCGGGGGGCTACCAAGAGACCCAGTACTTC.

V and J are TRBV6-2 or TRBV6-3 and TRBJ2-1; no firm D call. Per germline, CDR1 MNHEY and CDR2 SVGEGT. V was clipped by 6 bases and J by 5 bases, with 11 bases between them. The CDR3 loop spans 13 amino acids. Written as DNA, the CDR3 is TGTGCCAGCAGCGCCGGGCTGGACAATGAGCAGTTCTTC. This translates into CASSAGLDNEQFF.

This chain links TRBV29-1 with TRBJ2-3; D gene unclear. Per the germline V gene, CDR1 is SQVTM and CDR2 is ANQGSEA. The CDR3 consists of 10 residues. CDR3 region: CVGFTDTQYF. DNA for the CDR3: TGCGTCGGGTTCACAGATACGCAGTATTTT.

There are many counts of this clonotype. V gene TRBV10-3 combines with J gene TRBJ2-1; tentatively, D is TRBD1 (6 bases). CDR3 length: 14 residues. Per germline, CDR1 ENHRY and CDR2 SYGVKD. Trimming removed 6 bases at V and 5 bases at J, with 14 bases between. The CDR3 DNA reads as TGTGCCATCAGAGCCGGGGACAACCACAATGAGCAGTTCTTC. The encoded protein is CAIRAGDNHNEQFF.

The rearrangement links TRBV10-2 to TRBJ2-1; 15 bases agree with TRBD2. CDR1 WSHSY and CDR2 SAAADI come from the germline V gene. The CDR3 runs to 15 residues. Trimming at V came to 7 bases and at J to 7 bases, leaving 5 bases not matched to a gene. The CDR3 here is CASTPGLAGGNEQFF. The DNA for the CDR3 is TGCGCCAGCACCCCGGGACTAGCGGGGGGAAATGAGCAGTTCTTC.

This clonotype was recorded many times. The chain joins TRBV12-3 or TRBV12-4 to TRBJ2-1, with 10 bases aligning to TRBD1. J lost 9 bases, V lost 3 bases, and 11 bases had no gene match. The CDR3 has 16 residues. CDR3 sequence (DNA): TGTGCCAGCAGTTTTTGGTTAGGGACAGGGGCGGGTGAGCAGTTCTTC. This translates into CASSFWLGTGAGEQFF.

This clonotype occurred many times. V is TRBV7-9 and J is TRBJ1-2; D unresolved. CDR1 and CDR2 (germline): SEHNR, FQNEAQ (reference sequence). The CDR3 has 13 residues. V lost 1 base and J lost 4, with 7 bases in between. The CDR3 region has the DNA TGTGCCAGCAGCTTAGGAGGACTCTATGGCTACACCTTC. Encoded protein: CASSLGGLYGYTF.

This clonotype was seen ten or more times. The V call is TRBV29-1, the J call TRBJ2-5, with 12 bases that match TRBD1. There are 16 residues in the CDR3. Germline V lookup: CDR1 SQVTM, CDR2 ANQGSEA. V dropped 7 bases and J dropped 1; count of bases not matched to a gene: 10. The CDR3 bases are TGCAGCGGCTACTCCCCGGGACAGGGGGCCCAAGAGACCCAGTACTTC. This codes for CSGYSPGQGAQETQYF.

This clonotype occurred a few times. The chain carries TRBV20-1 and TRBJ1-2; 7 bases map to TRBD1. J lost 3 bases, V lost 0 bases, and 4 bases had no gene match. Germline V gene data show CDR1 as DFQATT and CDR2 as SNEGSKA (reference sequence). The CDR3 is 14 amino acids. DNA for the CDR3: TGCAGTGCTAGAGATCAGGGGGTAGACTATGGCTACACCTTC. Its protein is CSARDQGVDYGYTF.

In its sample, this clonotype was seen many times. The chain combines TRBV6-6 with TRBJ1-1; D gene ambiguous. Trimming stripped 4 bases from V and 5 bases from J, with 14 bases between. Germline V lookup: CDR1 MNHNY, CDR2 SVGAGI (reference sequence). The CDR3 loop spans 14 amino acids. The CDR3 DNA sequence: TGTGCCAGCAGTTCAGAGGGCTGGTGGACTGAAGCTTTCTTT. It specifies CASSSEGWWTEAFF.

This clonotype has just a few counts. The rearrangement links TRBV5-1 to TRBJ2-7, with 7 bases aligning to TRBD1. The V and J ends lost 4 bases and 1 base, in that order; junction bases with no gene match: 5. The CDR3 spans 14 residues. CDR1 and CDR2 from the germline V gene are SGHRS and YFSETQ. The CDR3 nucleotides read TGCGCCAGCAGCCCAGGGGGTCATTCCTACGAGCAGTACTTC. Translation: CASSPGGHSYEQYF.

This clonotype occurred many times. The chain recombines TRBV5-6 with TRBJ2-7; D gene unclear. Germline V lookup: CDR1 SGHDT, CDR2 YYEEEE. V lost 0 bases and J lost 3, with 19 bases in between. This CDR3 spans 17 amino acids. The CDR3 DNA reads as TGTGCCAGCAGCTTGGGGCTAGAGCTACAATCTTACTACGAGCAGTACTTC. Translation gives CASSLGLELQSYYEQYF.

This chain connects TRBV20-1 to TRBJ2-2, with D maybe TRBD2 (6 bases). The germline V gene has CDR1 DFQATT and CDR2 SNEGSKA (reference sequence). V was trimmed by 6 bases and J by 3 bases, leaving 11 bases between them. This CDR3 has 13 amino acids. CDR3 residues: CSAEPGDTGELFF. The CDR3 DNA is TGCAGTGCAGAGCCGGGGGACACCGGGGAGCTGTTTTTT.

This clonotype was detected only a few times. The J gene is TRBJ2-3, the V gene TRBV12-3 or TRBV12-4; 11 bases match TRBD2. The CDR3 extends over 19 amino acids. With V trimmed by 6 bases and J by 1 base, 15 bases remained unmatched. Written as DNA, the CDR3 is TGTGCCAGCAGCCCTGAAGTAGGTCTAGCGGGGGGCCGCACAGATACGCAGTATTTT. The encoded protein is CASSPEVGLAGGRTDTQYF.

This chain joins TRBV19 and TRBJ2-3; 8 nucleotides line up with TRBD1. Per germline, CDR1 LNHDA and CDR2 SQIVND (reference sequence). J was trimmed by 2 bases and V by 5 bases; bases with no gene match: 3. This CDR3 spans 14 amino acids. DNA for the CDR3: TGTGCCAGTAGTTGGGACAGGCTCACAGATACGCAGTATTTT. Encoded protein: CASSWDRLTDTQYF.

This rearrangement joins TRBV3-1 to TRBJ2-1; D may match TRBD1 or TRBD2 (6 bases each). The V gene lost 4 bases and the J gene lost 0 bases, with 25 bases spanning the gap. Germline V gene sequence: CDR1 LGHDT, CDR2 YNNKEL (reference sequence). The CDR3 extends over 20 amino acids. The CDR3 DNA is TGTGCCAGCAGCCCAGACCCCGGGGGCCTACAGATGAGCTCCTACAATGAGCAGTTCTTC. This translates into CASSPDPGGLQMSSYNEQFF.

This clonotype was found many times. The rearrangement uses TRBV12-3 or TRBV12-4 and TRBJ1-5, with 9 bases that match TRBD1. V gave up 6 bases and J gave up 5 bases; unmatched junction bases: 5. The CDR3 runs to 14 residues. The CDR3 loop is CASSWDRADQPQHF. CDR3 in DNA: TGTGCCAGCAGCTGGGACAGGGCGGATCAGCCCCAGCATTTT.

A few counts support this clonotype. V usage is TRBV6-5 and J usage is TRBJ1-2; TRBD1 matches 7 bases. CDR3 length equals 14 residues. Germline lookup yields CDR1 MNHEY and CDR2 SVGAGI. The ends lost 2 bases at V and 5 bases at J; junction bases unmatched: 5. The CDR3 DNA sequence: TGTGCCAGCAGTTACGTCAGGGGGAGGTATGGCTACACCTTC. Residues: CASSYVRGRYGYTF.

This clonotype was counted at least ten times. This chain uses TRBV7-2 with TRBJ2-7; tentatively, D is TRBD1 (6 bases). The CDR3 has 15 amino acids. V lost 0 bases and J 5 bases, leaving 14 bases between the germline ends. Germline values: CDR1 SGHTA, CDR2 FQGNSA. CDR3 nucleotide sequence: TGTGCCAGCAGCTTAGCAGGTGGGACACCACACGAGCAGTACTTC. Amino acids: CASSLAGGTPHEQYF.

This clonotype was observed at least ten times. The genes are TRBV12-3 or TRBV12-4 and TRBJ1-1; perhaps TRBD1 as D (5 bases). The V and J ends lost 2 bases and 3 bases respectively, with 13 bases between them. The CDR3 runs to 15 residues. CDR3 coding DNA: TGTGCCAGCAGTTTACCCCCGGGGCGGGACACTGAAGCTTTCTTT. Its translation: CASSLPPGRDTEAFF.

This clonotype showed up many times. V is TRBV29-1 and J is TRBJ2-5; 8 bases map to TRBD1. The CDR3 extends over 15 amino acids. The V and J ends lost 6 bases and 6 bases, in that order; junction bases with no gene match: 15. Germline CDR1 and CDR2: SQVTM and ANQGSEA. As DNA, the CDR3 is TGCAGCGTAGCTGGGGACAGGTCCCGATTTAAGACCCAGTACTTC. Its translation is CSVAGDRSRFKTQYF. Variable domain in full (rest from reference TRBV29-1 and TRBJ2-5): SAVISQKPSRDICQRGTSLTIQCQVDSQVTMMFWYRQQPGQSLTLIATANQGSEATYESGFVIDKFPISRPNLTFSTLTVSNMSPEDSSIYLCSVAGDRSRFKTQYFGPGTRLLVL.

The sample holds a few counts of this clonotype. The CDR3 DNA sequence: TGCAGCGTTCAACAACAGCGAAAGAGTGGACTGTTTTTT. It specifies CSVQQQRKSGLFF. This rearrangement joins TRBV29-1 to TRBJ2-2; D gene uncertain. The germline gives CDR1 SQVTM, CDR2 ANQGSEA. The V gene lost 5 bases and the J gene lost 14 bases, with 21 bases spanning the gap. The CDR3 runs 13 residues.